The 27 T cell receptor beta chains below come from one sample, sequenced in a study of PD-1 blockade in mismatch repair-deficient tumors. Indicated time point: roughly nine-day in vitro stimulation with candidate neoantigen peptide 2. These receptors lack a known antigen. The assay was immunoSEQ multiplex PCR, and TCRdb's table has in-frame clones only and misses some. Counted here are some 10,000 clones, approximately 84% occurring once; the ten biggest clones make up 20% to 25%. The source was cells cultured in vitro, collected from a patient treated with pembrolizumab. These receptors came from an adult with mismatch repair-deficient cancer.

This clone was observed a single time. The CDR3: CASSLAGANVLTF. In DNA, the CDR3 is TGTGCCAGCAGCTTAGCTGGGGCCAACGTCCTGACTTTC. The chain links TRBV7-9 to TRBJ2-6; the D is unclear. The length of the CDR3 is 13 residues. Trimming removed 0 bases from V and 3 bases from J, with 0 bases in between. Germline V gene lookup returns CDR1 SEHNR and CDR2 FQNEAQ (reference sequence).

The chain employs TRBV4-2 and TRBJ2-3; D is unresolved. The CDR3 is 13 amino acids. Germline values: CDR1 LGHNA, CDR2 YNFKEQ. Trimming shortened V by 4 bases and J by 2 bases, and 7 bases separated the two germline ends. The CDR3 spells CASSLLDTDTQYF. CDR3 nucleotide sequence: TGTGCCAGCAGCCTGCTTGACACAGATACGCAGTATTTT.

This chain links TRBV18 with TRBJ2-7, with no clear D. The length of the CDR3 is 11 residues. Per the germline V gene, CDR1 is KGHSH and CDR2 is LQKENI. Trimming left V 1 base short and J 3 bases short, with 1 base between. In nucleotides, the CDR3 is TGTGCCAGCTCACCACACTACGAGCAGTACTTC. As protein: CASSPHYEQYF. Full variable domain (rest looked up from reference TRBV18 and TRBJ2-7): NAGVMQNPRHLVRRRGQEARLRCSPMKGHSHVYWYRQLPEEGLKFMVYLQKENIIDESGMPKERFSAEFPKEGPSILRIQQVVRGDSAAYFCASSPHYEQYFGPGTRLTVT.

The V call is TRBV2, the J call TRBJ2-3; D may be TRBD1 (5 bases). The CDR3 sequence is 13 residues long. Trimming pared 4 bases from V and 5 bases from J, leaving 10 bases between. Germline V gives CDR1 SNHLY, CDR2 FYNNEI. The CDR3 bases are TGTGCCAGCAGTGGCTCAGGGCGAGATACGCAGTATTTT. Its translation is CASSGSGRDTQYF.

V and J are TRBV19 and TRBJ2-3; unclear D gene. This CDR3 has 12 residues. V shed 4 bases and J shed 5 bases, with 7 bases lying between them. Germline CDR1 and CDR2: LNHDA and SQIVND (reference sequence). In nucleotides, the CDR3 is TGTGCCAGTAGTAGCTCCATAGATACGCAGTATTTT. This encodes CASSSSIDTQYF.

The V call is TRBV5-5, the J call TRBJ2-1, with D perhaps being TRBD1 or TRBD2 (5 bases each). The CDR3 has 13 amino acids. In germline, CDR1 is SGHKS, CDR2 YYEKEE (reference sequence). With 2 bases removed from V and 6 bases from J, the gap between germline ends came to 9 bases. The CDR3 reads CASSLKGSNEQFF. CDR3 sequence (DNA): TGTGCCAGCAGCTTAAAGGGGAGCAATGAGCAGTTCTTC.

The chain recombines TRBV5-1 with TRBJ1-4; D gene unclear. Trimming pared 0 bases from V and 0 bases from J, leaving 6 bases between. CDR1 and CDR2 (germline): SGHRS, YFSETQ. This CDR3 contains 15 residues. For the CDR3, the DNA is TGCGCCAGCAGCTTGGGGCCAGCAACTAATGAAAAACTGTTTTTT. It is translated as CASSLGPATNEKLFF.

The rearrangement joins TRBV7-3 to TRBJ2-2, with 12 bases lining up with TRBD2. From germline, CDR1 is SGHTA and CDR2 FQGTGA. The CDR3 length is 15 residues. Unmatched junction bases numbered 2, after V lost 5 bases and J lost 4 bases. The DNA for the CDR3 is TGTGCCAGCAGCCTGGGACTAGCGGGCACCGGGGAGCTGTTTTTT. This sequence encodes CASSLGLAGTGELFF.

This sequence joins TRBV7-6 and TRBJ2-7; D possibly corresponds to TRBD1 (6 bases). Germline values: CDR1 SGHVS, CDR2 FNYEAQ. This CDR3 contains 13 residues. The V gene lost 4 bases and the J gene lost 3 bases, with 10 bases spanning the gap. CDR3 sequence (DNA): TGTGCCAGCAGCTCCTCGGACAGCTACGAGCAGTACTTC. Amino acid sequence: CASSSSDSYEQYF.

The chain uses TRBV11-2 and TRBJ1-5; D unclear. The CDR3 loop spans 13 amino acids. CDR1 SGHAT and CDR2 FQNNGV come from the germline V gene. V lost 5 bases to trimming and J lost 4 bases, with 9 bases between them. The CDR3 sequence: CASSADRNQPQHF. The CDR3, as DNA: TGTGCCAGCAGCGCCGACCGGAATCAGCCCCAGCATTTT.

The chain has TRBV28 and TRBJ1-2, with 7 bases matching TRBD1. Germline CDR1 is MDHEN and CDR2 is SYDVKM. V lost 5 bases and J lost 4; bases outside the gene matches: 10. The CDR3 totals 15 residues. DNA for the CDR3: TGTGCCAGCAGTAGAATTCCGGGACAGCTCTATGGCTACACCTTC. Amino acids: CASSRIPGQLYGYTF.

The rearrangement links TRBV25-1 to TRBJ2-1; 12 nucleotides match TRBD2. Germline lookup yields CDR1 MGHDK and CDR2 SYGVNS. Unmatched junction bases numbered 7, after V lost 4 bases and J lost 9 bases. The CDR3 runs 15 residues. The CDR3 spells CASSVSSGRATEQFF. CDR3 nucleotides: TGTGCCAGCAGTGTCTCTAGCGGGAGGGCGACTGAGCAGTTCTTC.

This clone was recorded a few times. The DNA for the CDR3 is TGTGCCAGCAGTGAAAACACCGGGGAGCTGTTTTTT. It translates to CASSENTGELFF. V usage is TRBV6-4 and J usage is TRBJ2-2, with D uncertain. Looked up from germline, CDR1 is MRHNA and CDR2 is SNTAGT. V was pared by 3 bases and J by 2 bases, with 1 base between. The CDR3 is 12 residues long.

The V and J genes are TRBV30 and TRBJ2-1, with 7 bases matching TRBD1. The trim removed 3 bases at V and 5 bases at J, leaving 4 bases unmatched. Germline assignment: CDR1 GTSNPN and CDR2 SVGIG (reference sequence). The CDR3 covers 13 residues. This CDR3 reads CAWRGDSNNEQFF. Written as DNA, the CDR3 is TGTGCCTGGAGGGGGGACAGCAACAATGAGCAGTTCTTC. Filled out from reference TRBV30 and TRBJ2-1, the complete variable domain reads SQTIHQWPATLVQPVGSPLSLECTVEGTSNPNLYWYRQAAGRGLQLLFYSVGIGQISSEVPQNLSASRPQDRQFILSSKKLLLSDSGFYLCAWRGDSNNEQFFGPGTRLTVL.

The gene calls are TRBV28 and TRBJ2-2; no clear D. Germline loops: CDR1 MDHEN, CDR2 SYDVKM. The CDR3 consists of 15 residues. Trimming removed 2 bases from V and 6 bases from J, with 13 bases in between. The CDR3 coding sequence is TGTGCCAGCAGTTTACGAGACTTGTACTCCGGGGAGCTGTTTTTT. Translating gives CASSLRDLYSGELFF.

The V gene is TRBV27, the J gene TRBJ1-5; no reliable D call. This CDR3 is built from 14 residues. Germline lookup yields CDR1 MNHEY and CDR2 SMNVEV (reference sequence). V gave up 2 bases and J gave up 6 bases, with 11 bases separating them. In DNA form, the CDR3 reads TGTGCCAGCAGTTTAGGAGGGTTTGGTCAGCCCCAGCATTTT. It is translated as CASSLGGFGQPQHF.

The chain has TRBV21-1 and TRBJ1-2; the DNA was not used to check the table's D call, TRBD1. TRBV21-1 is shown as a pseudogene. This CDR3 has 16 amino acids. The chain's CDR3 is CASSIYRAPLNYGYTF. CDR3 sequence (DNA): TGTGCCAGCAGCATCTACAGGGCCCCGCTTAACTATGGCTACACCTTC.

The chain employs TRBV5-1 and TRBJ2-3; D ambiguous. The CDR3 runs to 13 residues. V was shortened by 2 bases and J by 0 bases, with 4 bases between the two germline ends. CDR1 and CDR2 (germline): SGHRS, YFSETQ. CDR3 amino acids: CASSFGSTDTQYF. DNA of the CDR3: TGCGCCAGCAGCTTTGGCAGCACAGATACGCAGTATTTT. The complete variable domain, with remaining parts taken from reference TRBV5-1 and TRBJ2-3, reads KAGVTQTPRYLIKTRGQQVTLSCSPISGHRSVSWYQQTPGQGLQFLFEYFSETQRNKGNFPGRFSGRQFSNSRSEMNVSTLELGDSALYLCASSFGSTDTQYFGPGTRLTVL.

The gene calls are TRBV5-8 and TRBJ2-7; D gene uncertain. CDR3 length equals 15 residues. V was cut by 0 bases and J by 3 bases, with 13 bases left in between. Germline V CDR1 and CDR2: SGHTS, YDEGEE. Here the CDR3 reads CASSLDVTGIYEQYF. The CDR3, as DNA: TGTGCCAGCAGCTTGGATGTTACGGGTATCTACGAGCAGTACTTC.

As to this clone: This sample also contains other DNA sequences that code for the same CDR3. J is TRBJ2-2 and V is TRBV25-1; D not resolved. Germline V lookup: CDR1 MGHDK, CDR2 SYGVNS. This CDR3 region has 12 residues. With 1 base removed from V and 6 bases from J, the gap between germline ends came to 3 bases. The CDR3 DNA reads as TGTGCCAGCAGTGAATTGGCCGGGGAGCTGTTTTTT. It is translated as CASSELAGELFF.

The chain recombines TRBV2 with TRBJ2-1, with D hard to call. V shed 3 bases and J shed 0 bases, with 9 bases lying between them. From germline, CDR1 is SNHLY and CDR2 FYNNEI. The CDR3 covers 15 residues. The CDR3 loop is CASSDQPGSYNEQFF. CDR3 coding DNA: TGTGCCAGCAGTGATCAGCCCGGCTCCTACAATGAGCAGTTCTTC.

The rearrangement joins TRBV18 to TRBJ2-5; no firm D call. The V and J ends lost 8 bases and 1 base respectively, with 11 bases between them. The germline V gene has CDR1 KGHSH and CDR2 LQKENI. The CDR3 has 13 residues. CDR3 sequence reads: CASEPPGQETQYF. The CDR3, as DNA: TGTGCCAGCGAACCCCCGGGCCAAGAGACCCAGTACTTC.

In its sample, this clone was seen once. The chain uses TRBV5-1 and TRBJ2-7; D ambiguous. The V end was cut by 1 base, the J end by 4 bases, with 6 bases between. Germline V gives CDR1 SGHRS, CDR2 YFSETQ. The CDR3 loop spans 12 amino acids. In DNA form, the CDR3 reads TGCGCCAGCAGCTTGACTAAATACGAGCAGTACTTC. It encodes CASSLTKYEQYF.

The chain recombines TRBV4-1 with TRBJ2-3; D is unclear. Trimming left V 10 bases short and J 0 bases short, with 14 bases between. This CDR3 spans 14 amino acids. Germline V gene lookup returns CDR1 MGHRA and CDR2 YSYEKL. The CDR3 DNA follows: TGCGCCACCGCCCCCGGAGTTAGCACAGATACGCAGTATTTT. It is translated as CATAPGVSTDTQYF.

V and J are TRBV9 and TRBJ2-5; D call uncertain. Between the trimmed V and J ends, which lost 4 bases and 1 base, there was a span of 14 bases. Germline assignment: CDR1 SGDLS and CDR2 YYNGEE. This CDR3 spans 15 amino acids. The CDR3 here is CASSFETFPQETQYF. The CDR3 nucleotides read TGTGCCAGCAGCTTCGAGACCTTCCCCCAAGAGACCCAGTACTTC. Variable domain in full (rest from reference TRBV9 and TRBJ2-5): DSGVTQTPKHLITATGQRVTLRCSPRSGDLSVYWYQQSLDQGLQFLIQYYNGEERAKGNILERFSAQQFPDLHSELNLSSLELGDSALYFCASSFETFPQETQYFGPGTRLLVL.

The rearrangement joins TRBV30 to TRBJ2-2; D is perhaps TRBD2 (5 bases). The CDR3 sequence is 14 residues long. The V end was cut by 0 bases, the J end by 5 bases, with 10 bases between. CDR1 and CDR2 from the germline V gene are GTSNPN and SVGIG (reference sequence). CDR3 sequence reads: CAWSVQRRTGELFF. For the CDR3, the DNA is TGTGCCTGGAGTGTACAAAGGAGGACCGGGGAGCTGTTTTTT.

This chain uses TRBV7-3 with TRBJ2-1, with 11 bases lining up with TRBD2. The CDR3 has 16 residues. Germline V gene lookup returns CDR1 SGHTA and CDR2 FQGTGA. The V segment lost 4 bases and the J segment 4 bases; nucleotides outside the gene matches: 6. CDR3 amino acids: CASSSPGLAVYNEQFF. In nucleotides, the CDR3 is TGTGCCAGCAGCTCCCCGGGACTAGCGGTATACAATGAGCAGTTCTTC.